The entry that follows covers one T cell receptor (beta chain) sequence. These data are taken from a study of OX40 agonist ivuxolimab in advanced cancers. Libraries were prepared by immunoSEQ multiplex PCR; TCRdb keeps only in-frame clonotypes and omits some of them. This sample has roughly 51,000 clones, with approximately 91% found just once. The CDR3 totals 17 residues. Germline CDR1 KGHSH, CDR2 LQKENI. Trimming shortened V by 3 bases and J by 2 bases, and 18 bases separated the two germline ends. The V call is TRBV18, the J call TRBJ2-3; TRBD1 might be the D (5 bases). This clonotype was sampled from an adult with an advanced solid tumor such as melanoma, head and neck, liver or kidney cancer. The starting material was CD4+ or CD8+ T cells sorted from blood, obtained in a trial of the OX40 agonist ivuxolimab. In DNA, the CDR3 is TGTGCCAGCTCACCCAAACTCACAGTTGGGGCCACAGATACGCAGTATTTT. Protein sequence: CASSPKLTVGATDTQYF.